Following are 15 T cell receptor beta chains from one sample sequenced in a study of blood T cell repertoires in COVID-19. Sequencing used immunoSEQ multiplex PCR; TCRdb keeps in-frame clones, though not all of them. Among over 250,000 clones listed, 75% to 90% were seen once. Sequencing was carried out using peripheral blood. These receptors all stem from a woman in her seventies with acute or convalescent COVID-19.

The V call is TRBV30, the J call TRBJ1-6, with D uncertain. CDR1 and CDR2 from the germline V gene are GTSNPN and SVGIG (reference sequence). V was trimmed by 4 bases and J by 5 bases, leaving 9 bases between them. The CDR3 length is 13 residues. As DNA, the CDR3 is TGTGCCTGGACGAGGGCGGATAATTCACCCCTCCACTTT. Translating it yields CAWTRADNSPLHF.

The V call is TRBV14, the J call TRBJ2-3, with D possibly being TRBD2 (6 bases). Germline values: CDR1 SGHDN, CDR2 FVKESK. There are 15 residues in the CDR3. Trimming cost V 4 bases and J 3 bases, with 14 bases left between them. The CDR3 coding sequence is TGTGCCAGCAGCCTCGGGACTCACACAACAGATACGCAGTATTTT. Translated: CASSLGTHTTDTQYF.

Note on this clone: At one end, the junction sequence differs from germline, possibly due to a read error. V and J are TRBV7-7 and TRBJ2-2; TRBD1 might be the D (6 bases). This CDR3 comprises 15 residues. Per the germline V gene, CDR1 is SSHAT and CDR2 is FNYEAQ (reference sequence). The CDR3 DNA reads as TGTGCTAGCAGCTTCGGACAGCAAAACACCGGGGAGCTGTTTTTT. It specifies CASSFGQQNTGELFF.

The J gene is TRBJ2-5, the V gene TRBV9; D is uncertain. The V and J ends lost 3 bases and 2 bases respectively, with 17 bases between them. Germline CDR1 is SGDLS and CDR2 is YYNGEE. CDR3 length: 16 residues. The CDR3 DNA sequence: TGTGCCAGCAGCGCAGGTTTCGGTTTACCTCAAGAGACCCAGTACTTC. It codes for CASSAGFGLPQETQYF.

The table lists this clone with a count of one. The chain carries TRBV5-1 and TRBJ1-2; D is ambiguous. There are 14 residues in the CDR3. CDR1 is SGHRS and CDR2 is YFSETQ in the germline V gene. Between the trimmed V and J ends, which lost 0 bases and 3 bases, there was a span of 9 bases. The CDR3 loop is CASSLGSDYYGYTF. The CDR3 coding sequence is TGCGCCAGCAGCTTGGGGTCAGACTACTATGGCTACACCTTC.

The rearrangement uses TRBV7-9 and TRBJ2-7, with D unclear. The CDR3 is made up of 12 amino acids. Trimming took 4 bases from V and 3 from J, leaving 7 bases between them. Germline values: CDR1 SEHNR, CDR2 FQNEAQ (reference sequence). CDR3 protein: CASSSFVYEQYF. In DNA, the CDR3 is TGTGCCAGCAGCTCGTTTGTCTACGAGCAGTACTTC.

V gene TRBV5-8 combines with J gene TRBJ2-7, with 7 nucleotides matching TRBD1. The junction had 10 bases not matched to a gene; V was cut back by 5 bases and J by 2 bases. Per the germline V gene, CDR1 is SGHTS and CDR2 is YDEGEE. The CDR3 is made up of 15 amino acids. The CDR3 loop reads CASRHNRGQTYEQYF. The CDR3 coding sequence is TGTGCCAGCAGACATAACAGGGGTCAGACCTACGAGCAGTACTTC.

This clone was recorded once. This sequence joins TRBV19 and TRBJ2-3; 15 bases are a match to TRBD2. J was trimmed by 3 bases and V by 5 bases; bases with no gene match: 3. In germline, CDR1 is LNHDA, CDR2 SQIVND (reference sequence). The CDR3 is 16 residues long. CDR3 nucleotide sequence: TGTGCCAGTAGTTCGGGGACTAGCGGGGGGACAGATACGCAGTATTTT. It specifies CASSSGTSGGTDTQYF.

This clone was recorded only once. J is TRBJ1-3 and V is TRBV7-6, with TRBD1 matching over 7 bases. Germline V lookup: CDR1 SGHVS, CDR2 FNYEAQ. V lost 3 bases, J lost 0 bases, and 5 bases stayed unmatched. The CDR3 covers 16 residues. In DNA, the CDR3 is TGTGCCAGCAGCTTGGGACAGACGAGCTCTGGAAACACCATATATTTT. This codes for CASSLGQTSSGNTIYF.

In this sample, this clone turned up once. This chain joins TRBV6-6 and TRBJ1-1, with TRBD1 matching over 7 bases. The J segment lost 6 bases and the V segment lost 2 bases, leaving 9 bases of the junction unmatched. Looked up from germline, CDR1 is MNHNY and CDR2 is SVGAGI (reference sequence). The CDR3 has 15 amino acids. The CDR3 loop reads CASSYPGQKLSEAFF. DNA for the CDR3: TGTGCCAGCAGTTACCCGGGACAGAAACTCTCTGAAGCTTTCTTT.

The chain is built from TRBV5-1 and TRBJ1-2; D gene ambiguous. The CDR3 contains 14 residues. The V and J ends lost 4 bases and 7 bases respectively, with 17 bases between them. CDR1 SGHRS and CDR2 YFSETQ come from the germline V gene. The CDR3 loop reads CASSPDRGDIGYTF. In DNA, the CDR3 is TGCGCCAGCAGCCCTGACCGCGGGGATATTGGCTACACCTTC.

The chain has TRBV25-1 and TRBJ2-2; the D is unclear. The V end was cut by 5 bases, the J end by 1 base, with 5 bases between. Germline CDR1 and CDR2: MGHDK and SYGVNS. This CDR3 comprises 13 residues. CDR3 sequence: CASSHRNTGELFF. The CDR3 region has the DNA TGTGCCAGCAGTCATAGGAACACCGGGGAGCTGTTTTTT.

As DNA, the CDR3 is TGTGCCAGCAGCCCGGAAGGAGGATGGAGGTTGAGCGGTACTGAAGCTTTCTTT. Translation gives CASSPEGGWRLSGTEAFF. The chain has TRBV7-8 and TRBJ1-1; D is unresolved. The CDR3 sequence is 18 residues long. Germline lookup yields CDR1 SGHVS and CDR2 FQNEAQ. Trimming cost V 5 bases and J 5 bases, with 27 bases left between them.

This clone was detected a few times. The rearrangement uses TRBV6-6 and TRBJ1-2; no firm D call. V was pared by 6 bases and J by 8 bases, with 19 bases between. The CDR3 loop spans 14 amino acids. Germline CDR1 reads MNHNY; CDR2 reads SVGAGI (reference sequence). DNA of the CDR3: TGTGCCAGCAGCGAGAGCGATCCCCGGAAGGGCTACACCTTC. Translated: CASSESDPRKGYTF.

This rearrangement joins TRBV20-1 to TRBJ1-2; D not resolved. Germline CDR1 and CDR2: DFQATT and SNEGSKA (reference sequence). V dropped 3 bases and J dropped 8 bases, with 13 bases sitting between them. The CDR3 length is 12 residues. CDR3 sequence (DNA): TGCAGTGCTAGTCCCGGGATGGGCGGCTACACCTTC. It codes for CSASPGMGGYTF.